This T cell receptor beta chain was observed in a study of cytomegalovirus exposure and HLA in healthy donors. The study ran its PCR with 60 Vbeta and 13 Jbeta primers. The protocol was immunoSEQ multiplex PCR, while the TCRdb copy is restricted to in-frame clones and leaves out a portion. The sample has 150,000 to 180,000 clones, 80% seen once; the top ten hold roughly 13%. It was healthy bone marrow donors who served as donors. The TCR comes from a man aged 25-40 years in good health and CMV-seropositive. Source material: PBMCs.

The CDR3 DNA sequence: TGTGCCAGCTCAGAGAACGGGGACTTTGGGGAGCTGTTTTTT. Protein sequence: CASSENGDFGELFF. The chain combines TRBV18 with TRBJ2-2, with D perhaps matching TRBD2 (6 bases). This CDR3 region has 14 residues. The germline V and J ends were trimmed by 5 bases and 8 bases, with 15 bases remaining between them. Germline V gene lookup returns CDR1 KGHSH and CDR2 LQKENI.